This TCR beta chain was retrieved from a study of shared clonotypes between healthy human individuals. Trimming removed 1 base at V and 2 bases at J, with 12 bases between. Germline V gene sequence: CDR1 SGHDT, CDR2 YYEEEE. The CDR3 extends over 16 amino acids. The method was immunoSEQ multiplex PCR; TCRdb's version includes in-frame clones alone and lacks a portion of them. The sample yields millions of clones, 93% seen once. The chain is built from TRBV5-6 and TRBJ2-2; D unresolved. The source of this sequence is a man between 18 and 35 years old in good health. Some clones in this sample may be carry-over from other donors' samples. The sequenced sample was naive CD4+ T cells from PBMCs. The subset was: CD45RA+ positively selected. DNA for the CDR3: TGTGCCAGCAGCTTGATTTCGGCAGCAAACACCGGGGAGCTGTTTTTT. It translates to CASSLISAANTGELFF.